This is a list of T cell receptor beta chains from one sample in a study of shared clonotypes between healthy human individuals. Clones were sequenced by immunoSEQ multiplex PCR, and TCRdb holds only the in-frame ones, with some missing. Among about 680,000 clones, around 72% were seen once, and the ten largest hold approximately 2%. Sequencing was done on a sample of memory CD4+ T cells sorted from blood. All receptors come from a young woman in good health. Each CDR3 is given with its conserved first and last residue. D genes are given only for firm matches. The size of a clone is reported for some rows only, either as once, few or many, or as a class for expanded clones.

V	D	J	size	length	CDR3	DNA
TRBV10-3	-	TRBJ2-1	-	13	CAISGSQNNEQFF	TGTGCCATCAGTGGTTCCCAGAACAATGAGCAGTTCTTC
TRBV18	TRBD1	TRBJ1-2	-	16	CASSPRFEQGRDGYTF	TGTGCCAGCTCACCACGGTTCGAACAGGGGAGAGATGGCTACACCTTC
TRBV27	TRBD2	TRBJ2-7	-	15	CASSLTRLANYEQYF	TGTGCCAGCAGTTTAACCCGACTAGCGAACTACGAGCAGTACTTC
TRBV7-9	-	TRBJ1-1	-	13	CASSLSGGTEAFF	TGTGCCAGCAGCCTTAGCGGGGGAACTGAAGCTTTCTTT
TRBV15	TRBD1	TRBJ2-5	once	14	CATSRNRGKETQYF	TGTGCCACCAGCAGAAACAGGGGTAAAGAGACCCAGTACTTC
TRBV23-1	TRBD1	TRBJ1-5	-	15	CASSRPGTGGQPQHF	TGCGCCAGCAGTAGACCCGGGACAGGGGGTCAGCCCCAGCATTTT
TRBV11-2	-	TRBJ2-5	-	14	CASSPTGIQETQYF	TGTGCCAGCAGCCCCACAGGGATCCAAGAGACCCAGTACTTC
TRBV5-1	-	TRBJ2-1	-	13	CASSADPQVEQFF	TGCGCCAGCAGCGCAGACCCTCAGGTTGAGCAGTTCTTC
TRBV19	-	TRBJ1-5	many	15	CASSIDKQGGQPQHF	TGTGCCAGTAGTATAGATAAGCAGGGAGGTCAGCCCCAGCATTTT
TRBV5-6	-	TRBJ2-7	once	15	CASSFWAYSDYEQYF	TGTGCCAGCAGCTTCTGGGCGTATAGCGACTACGAGCAGTACTTC
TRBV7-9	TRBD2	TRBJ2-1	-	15	CASSFHSGTSDEQFF	TGTGCCAGCAGCTTTCATTCCGGGACTAGTGATGAGCAGTTCTTC
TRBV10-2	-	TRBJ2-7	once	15	CAARSGGDDSYEQYF	TGCGCCGCACGAAGTGGGGGAGATGACTCCTACGAGCAGTACTTC
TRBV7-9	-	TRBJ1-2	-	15	CASSPGAGPDYGYTF	TGTGCCAGCAGCCCGGGGGCAGGGCCGGACTATGGCTACACCTTC
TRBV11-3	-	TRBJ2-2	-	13	CASSKGRTGELFF	TGTGCCAGCAGCAAGGGACGTACAGGGGAGCTGTTTTTT
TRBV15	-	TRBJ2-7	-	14	CATSRTGTRYEQYF	TGTGCCACCAGCCGGACGGGGACCCGCTACGAGCAGTACTTC
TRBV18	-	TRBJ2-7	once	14	CASSSMEGVNEQYF	TGTGCCAGCTCAAGCATGGAGGGGGTGAACGAGCAGTACTTC
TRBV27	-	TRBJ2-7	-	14	CASSPAATDYEQYF	TGTGCCAGCAGTCCCGCCGCGACAGACTACGAGCAGTACTTC
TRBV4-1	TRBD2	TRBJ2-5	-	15	CASSPLGLAGETQYF	TGCGCCAGCAGCCCATTGGGACTAGCGGGAGAGACCCAGTACTTC
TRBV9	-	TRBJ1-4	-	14	CASSVGVFGEKLFF	TGTGCCAGCAGCGTAGGGGTGTTCGGTGAAAAACTGTTTTTT
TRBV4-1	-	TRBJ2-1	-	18	CASSQGLGAGWSYNEQFF	TGCGCCAGCAGCCAAGGCCTAGGGGCGGGGTGGTCCTACAATGAGCAGTTCTTC
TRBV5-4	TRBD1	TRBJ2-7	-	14	CASSAQQGANEQYF	TGTGCCAGCAGCGCCCAACAGGGGGCGAACGAGCAGTACTTC
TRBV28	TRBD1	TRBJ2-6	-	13	CASKRQGTNVLTF	TGTGCCAGCAAGCGACAGGGGACCAACGTCCTGACTTTC
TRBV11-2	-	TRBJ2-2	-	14	CASSLSQNTGELFF	TGTGCCAGCAGCTTAAGCCAGAACACCGGGGAGCTGTTTTTT
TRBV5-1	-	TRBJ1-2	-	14	CASSNGQPIYGYTF	TGCGCCAGCAGCAACGGACAGCCCATCTATGGCTACACCTTC
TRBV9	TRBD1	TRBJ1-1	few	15	CASSPRQGKNTEAFF	TGTGCCAGCAGCCCCCGACAGGGAAAGAACACTGAAGCTTTCTTT
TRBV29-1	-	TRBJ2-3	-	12	CSVDLAADTQYF	TGCAGCGTTGATCTTGCGGCAGATACGCAGTATTTT
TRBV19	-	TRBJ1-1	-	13	CASIGRPNTEAFF	TGTGCCAGTATCGGCAGGCCGAACACTGAAGCTTTCTTT
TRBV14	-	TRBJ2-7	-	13	CASSPTGSYEQYF	TGTGCCAGCAGCCCGACGGGGTCCTACGAGCAGTACTTC
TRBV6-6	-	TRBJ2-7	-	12	CASSADSYEQYF	TGTGCCAGCAGTGCGGACAGCTACGAGCAGTACTTC
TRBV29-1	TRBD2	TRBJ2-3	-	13	CSVGRESTDTQYF	TGCAGCGTTGGGCGGGAGAGTACAGATACGCAGTATTTT
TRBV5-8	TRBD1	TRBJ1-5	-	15	CASRRTGGKLQPQHF	TGTGCCAGCAGGCGGACAGGGGGTAAGTTGCAGCCCCAGCATTTT
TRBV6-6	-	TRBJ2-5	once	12	CASIAQQETQYF	TGTGCCAGCATAGCACAGCAAGAGACCCAGTACTTC
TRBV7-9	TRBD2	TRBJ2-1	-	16	CASSLVGLAGGNEQFF	TGTGCCAGCAGCTTAGTAGGGCTAGCGGGAGGTAATGAGCAGTTCTTC
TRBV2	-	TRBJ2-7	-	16	CASSEGGVGTRYEQYF	TGTGCCAGCAGTGAGGGTGGTGTGGGGACCCGCTACGAGCAGTACTTC
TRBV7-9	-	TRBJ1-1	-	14	CASIYSGVATEAFF	TGTGCCAGCATTTACAGCGGTGTGGCAACTGAAGCTTTCTTT
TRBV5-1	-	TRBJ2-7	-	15	CASRLGGTEAYEQYF	TGCGCCAGCAGATTGGGGGGCACGGAGGCCTACGAGCAGTACTTC
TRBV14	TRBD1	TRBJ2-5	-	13	CASSRTGGETQYF	TGTGCCAGCAGCCGGACAGGGGGAGAGACCCAGTACTTC
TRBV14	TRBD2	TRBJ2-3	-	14	CASSPALGGDTQYF	TGTGCCAGCAGCCCCGCTTTGGGGGGGGATACGCAGTATTTT
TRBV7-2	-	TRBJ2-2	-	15	CASSLVGVASGELFF	TGTGCCAGCAGCTTAGTGGGAGTAGCTTCCGGGGAGCTGTTTTTT
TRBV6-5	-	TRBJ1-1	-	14	CASSYLAEGTEAFF	TGTGCCAGCAGTTACTTGGCAGAGGGCACTGAAGCTTTCTTT
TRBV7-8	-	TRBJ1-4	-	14	CASRSDKVDEKLFF	TGTGCCAGCAGATCGGACAAGGTCGACGAAAAACTGTTTTTT
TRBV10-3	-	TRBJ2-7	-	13	CAISDRQTYEQYF	TGTGCCATCAGTGATCGTCAGACCTACGAGCAGTACTTC
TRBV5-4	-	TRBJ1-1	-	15	CASSLDPSGGTEAFF	TGTGCCAGCAGCTTGGACCCCTCTGGCGGCACCGAAGCTTTCTTT
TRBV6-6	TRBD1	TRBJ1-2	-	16	CASSNPGQGTNYGYTF	TGTGCCAGCAGTAACCCGGGACAGGGGACTAACTATGGCTACACCTTC
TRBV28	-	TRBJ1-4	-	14	CASSLGGWGEKLFF	TGTGCCAGCAGTTTGGGTGGATGGGGTGAAAAACTGTTTTTT
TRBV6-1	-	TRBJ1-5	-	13	CASVSGRGQPQHF	TGTGCCAGCGTATCAGGGCGCGGTCAGCCCCAGCATTTT
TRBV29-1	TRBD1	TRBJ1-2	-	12	CSVSRGAYGYTF	TGCAGCGTAAGCAGGGGGGCATATGGCTACACCTTC
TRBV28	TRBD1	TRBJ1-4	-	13	CASNDRDHEKLFF	TGTGCCAGCAACGACAGGGACCATGAAAAACTGTTTTTT
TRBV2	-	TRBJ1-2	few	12	CASSEINYGYTF	TGTGCCAGCAGTGAAATCAACTATGGCTACACCTTC
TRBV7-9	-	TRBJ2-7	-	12	CASSSQPPEQYF	TGTGCCAGCAGCTCACAACCCCCCGAGCAGTACTTC
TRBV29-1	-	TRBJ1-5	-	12	CSALTGNQPQHF	TGCAGCGCCCTGACAGGCAATCAGCCCCAGCATTTT
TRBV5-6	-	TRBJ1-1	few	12	CASSWGRTEAFF	TGTGCCAGCAGCTGGGGGCGCACTGAAGCTTTCTTT